The sequence of this T cell receptor beta chain was determined in a study of blood T cell repertoires in COVID-19. About the study: Sources were T cells, B-cell-depleted T cells, or PBMCs; the material itself was cDNA or gDNA.

Per the study methods: Reference gene primer amplification in the assay estimated nucleated cell counts. Measured with immunoSEQ multiplex PCR; TCRdb has only the in-frame clones, and not every one. V and J calls and clone size are as listed in that table; D and trimming were resolved from the DNA. The profile shows 200,000 to 300,000 clones, approximately 82% of them singletons. The CDR3 loop spans 13 amino acids. CDR1 is MNHEY and CDR2 is SVGAGI in the germline V gene. The ends lost 6 bases at V and 3 bases at J; junction bases unmatched: 1. V usage is TRBV6-5 and J usage is TRBJ1-4; TRBD1 aligns across 7 bases. This receptor was taken from an elderly woman with acute or convalescent COVID-19. The sample consisted of peripheral blood. CDR3 nucleotides: TGTGCCAGCAGCAGGGGGGCTAATGAAAAACTGTTTTTT. Protein sequence: CASSRGANEKLFF.